By frequency in the sample, the clone carrying this T cell receptor beta chain is medium-sized. Found in a library prepared for alpha chains, this beta chain is an off-target read, and its abundance has little meaning. V lost 0 bases and J lost 8, with 20 bases in between. Germline V CDR1 and CDR2: LGHNA, YSLEER. The CDR3 length is 18 residues. The source of the sample is a study of spatial heterogeneity in lung cancer. In the study overall: Consistently, beta-chain sequences turned up in larger numbers than alpha-chain sequences did.

TCR cDNA molecules each carried a unique molecular identifier. TCRdb analysed the 5' RACE reads with MiXCR anew, one entry per CDR3 protein. This sample has more than 9,500 distinct CDR3 sequences, with 6.2% found just once. The sample's time point: sample taken at primary tumor resection. Whole RNA came from tumor, nontumor lung or frozen PBMC and was sequenced without being sorted. Samples were donated by 72 untreated early-stage non-small cell lung cancer patients. The material was normal lung tissue next to the tumor, obtained at surgery. The clonotype originates from a male donor with early-stage non-small cell lung cancer. The chain employs TRBV4-3 and TRBJ1-6; D possibly corresponds to TRBD1 (5 bases). CDR3 DNA: TGCGCCAGCAGCCAAGAGCATACACCAGGGTTGGGAGATTCACCCCTCCACTTT. This gives the protein CASSQEHTPGLGDSPLHF.